This T cell receptor beta chain was sequenced in a study of T cell responses to AZD1222 COVID-19 vaccine. Study-wide findings and caveats: In all cases, repertoires were sampled only after the peak T cell response.

A single count supports this clone. The antigen is not known. TCRdb's copy holds only in-frame clones and misses some; the assay was immunoSEQ multiplex PCR. The sample has roughly 180,000 clones, 91% seen once. Trimming cost V 5 bases and J 2 bases, with 8 bases left between them. CDR3 length: 13 amino acids. In germline, CDR1 is SGHAT, CDR2 FQNNGV. This clonotype originated in an adult who received the AZD1222 COVID-19 vaccine. The rearrangement uses TRBV11-2 and TRBJ2-3; D might be TRBD2 (5 bases). The source was peripheral blood, collected 28 days after the second AZD1222 dose. The chain's CDR3 is CASSPGITDTQYF. The CDR3 bases are TGTGCCAGCAGCCCCGGGATCACAGATACGCAGTATTTT.